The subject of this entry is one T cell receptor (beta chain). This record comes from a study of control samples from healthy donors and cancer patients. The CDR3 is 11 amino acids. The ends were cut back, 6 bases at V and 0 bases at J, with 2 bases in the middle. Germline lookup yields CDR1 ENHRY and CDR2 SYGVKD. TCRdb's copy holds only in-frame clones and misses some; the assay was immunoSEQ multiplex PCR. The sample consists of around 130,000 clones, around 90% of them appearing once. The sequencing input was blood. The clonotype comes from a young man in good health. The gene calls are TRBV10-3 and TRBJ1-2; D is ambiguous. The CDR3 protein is CAISPNYGYTF. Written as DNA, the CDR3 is TGTGCCATCAGCCCTAACTATGGCTACACCTTC.